This T cell receptor beta chain was recorded in a study of shared clonotypes between healthy human individuals. The material for each subset, its genomic DNA, was split evenly across several immunoSEQ plates. The table came from immunoSEQ multiplex PCR; TCRdb's copy has only in-frame clones and leaves some out. The top ten hold roughly 0.36% of the sample, which has fewer than 1.8 million clones, about 98.5% seen once. Adult Caucasians living in Nashville, Tennessee made up all of the donors. The TCR sequence derives from a man aged 30 to 39 in good health. What was sequenced was naive CD4+ T cells sorted from blood. Specified subset: CD45RA+ positively selected.

The CDR3 here is CASSPRSGGYTF. The CDR3 coding sequence is TGTGCCAGCAGTCCCCGTTCGGGGGGCTACACCTTC. The V and J genes are TRBV6-5 and TRBJ1-2; no clear D. This CDR3 is 12 amino acids long. Germline lookup yields CDR1 MNHEY and CDR2 SVGAGI. V shed 5 bases and J shed 8 bases, with 12 bases lying between them.